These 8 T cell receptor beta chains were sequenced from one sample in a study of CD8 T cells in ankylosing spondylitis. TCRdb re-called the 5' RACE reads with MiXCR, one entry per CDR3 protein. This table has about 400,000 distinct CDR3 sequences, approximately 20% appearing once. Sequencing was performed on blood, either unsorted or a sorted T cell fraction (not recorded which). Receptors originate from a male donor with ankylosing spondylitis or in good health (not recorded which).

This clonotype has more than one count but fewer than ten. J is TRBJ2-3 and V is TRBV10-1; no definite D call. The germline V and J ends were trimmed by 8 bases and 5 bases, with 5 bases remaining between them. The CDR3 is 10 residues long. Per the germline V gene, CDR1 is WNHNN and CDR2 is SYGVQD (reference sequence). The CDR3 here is CASPRDTQYF. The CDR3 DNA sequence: TGCGCCAGCCCGCGAGATACGCAGTATTTT.

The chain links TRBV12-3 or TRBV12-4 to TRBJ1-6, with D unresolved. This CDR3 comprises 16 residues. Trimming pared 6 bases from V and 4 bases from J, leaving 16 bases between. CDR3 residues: CASSLTLISYNSPLHF. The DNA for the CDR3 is TGTGCCAGCAGCCTAACTCTTATTAGTTATAATTCACCCCTCCACTTT.

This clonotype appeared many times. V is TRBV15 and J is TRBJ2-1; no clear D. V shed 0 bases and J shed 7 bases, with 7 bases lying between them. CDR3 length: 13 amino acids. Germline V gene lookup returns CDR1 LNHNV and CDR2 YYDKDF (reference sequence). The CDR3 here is CATSRDLWNEQFF. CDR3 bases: TGTGCCACCAGCAGAGATCTTTGGAATGAGCAGTTCTTC.

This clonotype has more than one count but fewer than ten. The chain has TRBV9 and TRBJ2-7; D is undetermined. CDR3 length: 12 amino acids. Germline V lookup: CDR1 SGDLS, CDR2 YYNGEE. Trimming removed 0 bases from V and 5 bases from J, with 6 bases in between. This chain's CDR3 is CASSVAEDEQYF. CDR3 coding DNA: TGTGCCAGCAGCGTAGCTGAAGACGAGCAGTACTTC.

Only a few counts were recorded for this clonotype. This chain's CDR3 is CASSPWTGDDEQYF. The CDR3 DNA follows: TGTGCCAGCAGTCCCTGGACAGGGGATGACGAGCAGTACTTC. This sequence joins TRBV12-3 or TRBV12-4 and TRBJ2-7, with TRBD1 matching 9 bases. This CDR3 is built from 14 residues. V trimming: 5 bases; J trimming: 5 bases; junction bases outside the gene matches: 7.

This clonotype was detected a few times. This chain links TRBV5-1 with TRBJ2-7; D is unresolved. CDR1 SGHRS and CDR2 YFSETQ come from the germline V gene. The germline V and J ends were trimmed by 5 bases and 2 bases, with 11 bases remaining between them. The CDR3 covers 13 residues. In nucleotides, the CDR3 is TGCGCCAGCAGGGCGAATCCGACCTACGAGCAGTACTTC. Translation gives CASRANPTYEQYF.

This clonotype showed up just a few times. The DNA for the CDR3 is TGTGCCAGCAGTCCGACAGGGTTGGGCAATCAGCCCCAGCATTTT. Translating it yields CASSPTGLGNQPQHF. The gene calls are TRBV28 and TRBJ1-5; 7 positions match TRBD1. With V trimmed by 5 bases and J by 2 bases, 6 bases remained unmatched. CDR3 length: 15 amino acids. The germline CDR1 and CDR2 sequences are MDHEN and SYDVKM.

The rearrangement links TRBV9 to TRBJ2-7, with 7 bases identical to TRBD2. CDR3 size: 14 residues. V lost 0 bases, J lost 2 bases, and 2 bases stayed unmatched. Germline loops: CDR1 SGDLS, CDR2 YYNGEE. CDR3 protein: CASSVGDYTYEQYF. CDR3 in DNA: TGTGCCAGCAGCGTAGGGGACTATACCTACGAGCAGTACTTC. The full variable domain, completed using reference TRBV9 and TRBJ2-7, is DSGVTQTPKHLITATGQRVTLRCSPRSGDLSVYWYQQSLDQGLQFLIQYYNGEERAKGNILERFSAQQFPDLHSELNLSSLELGDSALYFCASSVGDYTYEQYFGPGTRLTVT.